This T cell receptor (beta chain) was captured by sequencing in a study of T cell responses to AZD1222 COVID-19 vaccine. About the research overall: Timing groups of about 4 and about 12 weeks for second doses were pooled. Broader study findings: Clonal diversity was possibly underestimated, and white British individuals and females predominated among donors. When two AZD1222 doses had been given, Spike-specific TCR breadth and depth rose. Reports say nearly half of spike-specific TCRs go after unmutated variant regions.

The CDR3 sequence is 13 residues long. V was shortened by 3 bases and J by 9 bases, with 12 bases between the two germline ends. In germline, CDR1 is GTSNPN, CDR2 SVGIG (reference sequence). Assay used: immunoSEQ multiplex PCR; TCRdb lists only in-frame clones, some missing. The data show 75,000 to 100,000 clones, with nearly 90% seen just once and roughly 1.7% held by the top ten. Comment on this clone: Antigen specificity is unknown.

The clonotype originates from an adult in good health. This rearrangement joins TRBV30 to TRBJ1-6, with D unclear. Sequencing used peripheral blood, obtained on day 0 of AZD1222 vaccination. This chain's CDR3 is CAWSAVWISPLHF. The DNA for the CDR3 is TGTGCCTGGAGCGCAGTCTGGATTTCACCCCTCCACTTT. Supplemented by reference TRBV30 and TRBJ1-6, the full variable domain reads SQTIHQWPATLVQPVGSPLSLECTVEGTSNPNLYWYRQAAGRGLQLLFYSVGIGQISSEVPQNLSASRPQDRQFILSSKKLLLSDSGFYLCAWSAVWISPLHFGNGTRLTVT.